The present entry profiles one TCR beta chain with its context. No antigen is known for it. Method: immunoSEQ multiplex PCR; TCRdb's copy keeps in-frame clones and lacks some. The sample yields more than 90,000 clones, roughly four fifths seen once. The sample comes from a study of PD-1 blockade in classical Hodgkin lymphoma. General study findings and limits: Those achieving complete response showed baseline diversity like newly diagnosed patients. CD4+ TCR diversity rose significantly by C4D1, and CD8+ TCR diversity did not.

Relapse after autologous stem cell transplantation occurred in every patient, and brentuximab vedotin exposure varied. The material sequenced was peripheral blood mononuclear cells (PBMCs), taken before the second cycle of nivolumab. This receptor was identified in a human donor with classical Hodgkin lymphoma.

The CDR3 loop reads CASSLAGTSGRTGELFF. CDR3 nucleotides: TGTGCCAGCAGCTTGGCGGGGACTAGCGGGAGAACCGGGGAGCTGTTTTTT. V gene TRBV5-4 combines with J gene TRBJ2-2; 14 bases are a match to TRBD2. Unmatched junction bases numbered 3, after V lost 0 bases and J lost 5 bases. This CDR3 has 17 amino acids. Germline V gene data show CDR1 as SGHNT and CDR2 as YYREEE (reference sequence). The full variable domain, with the rest looked up from reference TRBV5-4 and TRBJ2-2, is ETGVTQSPTHLIKTRGQQVTLRCSSQSGHNTVSWYQQALGQGPQFIFQYYREEENGRGNFPPRFSGLQFPNYSSELNVNALELDDSALYLCASSLAGTSGRTGELFFGEGSRLTVL.